The entry below describes one T cell receptor (beta chain). Nothing much larger sits one base from this clone, and base qualities are not available. The sample originates from a study of graft-versus-host responses after intestinal transplantation (dated by TCRdb to the early 2020s). In the study overall: The transplants that recipients got were multivisceral, liver-intestinal, or isolated intestinal. All recipients received anti-thymocyte globulin induction followed by maintenance tacrolimus and steroids for 3 to 4 years. After intestinal transplantation, graft-versus-host and host-versus-graft alloreactive T cell clones in the graft, circulation and bone marrow were tracked using bulk TCR-beta CDR3 sequencing. To identify alloreactive clones, pre-transplant mixed lymphocyte reaction products were sequenced and then compared with unstimulated pre-transplant donor and recipient T cells. The cohort enrolled about two dozen intestinal transplant recipients, one of whom was a retransplant, and a few patients without pretransplant specimens were excluded. A peak of at least 4% donor T cells among recipient peripheral blood mononuclear cells was the definition used for donor T cell macrochimerism. Rather than going through the commercial service, samples from three later patients were sequenced in-house on an Illumina MiSeq and processed with MiXCR.

Receptor amplification or capture employed the immunoSEQ multiplex PCR assay. For most patients, genomic DNA was isolated with the Qiagen DNeasy Blood and Tissue Kit and shipped frozen to Adaptive Biotechnologies for TCR sequencing. Adaptive Biotechnologies carried out high-throughput TCR-beta CDR3 sequencing of genomic DNA for most patients. The authors processed their data as follows. Adaptive's ImmunoSEQ software was the source of the TCR sequencing data for 18 patients, while a few other patients were processed with MiXCR and VDJtools. To correct CD4 versus CD8 sorting errors, sequences present in both subsets at a frequency ratio below 5:1 were removed. CDR3 nucleotide sequences shared between donor and recipient were removed because the origin of such sequences could not be assigned. To be classed as alloreactive, a clone needed at least 2-fold expansion over unstimulated cells and a minimum CFSE-low frequency of 0.002% (template counts) or 0.001% (read counts). Clones were considered mappable if detected in sequenced pre-transplant spleen, lymph node, or MLR CFSE-low populations of the donor or recipient. The cumulative frequency of alloreactive clones was calculated as a percentage of all sequences, weighted by copy number. This immuneACCESS table, as held by TCRdb, lists in-frame sequences with V and J called but not all clones. Of the missing ones, under half trace to an unresolved V gene in checked studies; the others have no known cause. D and trimming come from the DNA, and the V and J calls and clone size come from that table. The sample yields about 18,000 clones; approximately 40% were counted once. The top ten constitute 0.9% of the sample.

On the study overall, not on this receptor specifically: GvH clones were found in recipient bone marrow, and some of the GvH clones appeared earlier in ileal mucosa or blood, which is consistent with an intestinal mucosal origin. Conclusions were limited by the relatively low number and heterogeneity of intestinal transplant patients. Early after transplant, declines in HvG clones were associated with peak levels of circulating GvH clones. In the allografts of patients with donor T cell macrochimerism, GvH to HvG T cell clonal ratios were high.

The sample's time point label, decoded: cells obtained before transplantation from donor or recipient. Mixed lymphocyte reactions plated around 200,000 CFSE-labeled pre-transplant responders with around 200,000 irradiated violet-dye-labeled stimulators and were cultured for approximately six days. Proliferating CD3+CD4+CFSE-low and CD3+CD8+CFSE-low responder cells were FACS-sorted on a BD Influx sorter after the mixed lymphocyte reaction. The CDR3, from cysteine to phenylalanine, totals 14 residues. Only the CDR3 portion is preserved as DNA: 42 bases, with reading frame beginning at the first base. The germline V gene (reference sequence) supplies CDR1 LNHNV and CDR2 YYDKDF. The trim is 1 base for V and 4 bases for J, with a gap of 10 bases between the germline ends.

The chain is assembled from TRBV15 and TRBJ1-2, with no reliable assignment of the D segment. The sequencing here drew on alloreactive CD4+ T cells from a mixed lymphocyte reaction culture, taken before intestinal transplant. The sample's cell subset or site label, in plain terms: CFSE-low proliferating T cells sorted from roughly six-day pre-transplant mixed lymphocyte reaction (GvH or HvG direction). The receptor was derived from a human patient who received an intestinal transplant. The DNA is as follows: TGTGCCACCAGCAGAGCCGGGGAGAGCTATGGCTACACCTTC. This sequence encodes CATSRAGESYGYTF.